This TCR beta chain derives from a study of OX40 agonist ivuxolimab in advanced cancers. Study at large: One hepatocellular carcinoma and two cutaneous melanoma patients partially responded. The study's findings and limits: At 0.1 to 3.0 mg/kg, CD4+ and CD8+ blood T cells expanded clonally by week 6. The study found that CD8+ T cells averaged more expanded clones than CD4+.

Here immunoSEQ multiplex PCR was the method, and the copy in TCRdb shows in-frame clones only, minus some. The sample shows tens of thousands of clones, 70% to 90% of them seen only once. Details on this clone: What it binds is unknown.

The CDR3 covers 14 residues. Germline V CDR1 and CDR2: MNHNS, SASEGT. The ends were cut back, 2 bases at V and 7 bases at J, with 11 bases in the middle. The clonotype was recovered from an adult with an advanced solid tumor such as melanoma, head and neck, liver or kidney cancer. Material: CD4+ or CD8+ T cells sorted from blood, obtained in a trial of the OX40 agonist ivuxolimab. The chain employs TRBV6-1 and TRBJ1-4; D not certain. The CDR3 DNA follows: TGTGCCAGCAGTGAATCGCCTAGATCTGAAAAACTGTTTTTT. Its translation is CASSESPRSEKLFF.